Each of the 15 T cell receptor beta chains below was sequenced from the same sample in a study of CD8 T cells in Susac syndrome. With random hexamers, 0.5 to 1 ug RNA was reverse transcribed. Each CDR3 protein is one row after TCRdb ran MiXCR on the immunoSEQ multiplex PCR reads. The sample lists 130,000 or so distinct CDR3 sequences, around 80% occurring once. Specimen: CD8+ T cells from PBMCs. The receptors were gathered from a human donor with multiple sclerosis.

This clonotype was observed a few times. V usage is TRBV7-9 and J usage is TRBJ2-1, with D unclear. The CDR3 is 13 residues long. Trimming left V 0 bases short and J 3 bases short, with 3 bases between. Germline CDR1 reads SEHNR; CDR2 reads FQNEAQ (reference sequence). CDR3 amino acids: CASSLAHYNEQFF. Here the CDR3 DNA reads TGTGCCAGCAGCTTAGCACACTACAATGAGCAGTTCTTC.

The V gene is TRBV2, the J gene TRBJ1-1; D not resolved. V dropped 7 bases and J dropped 3 bases, with 12 bases sitting between them. The germline gives CDR1 SNHLY, CDR2 FYNNEI. The CDR3 loop spans 13 amino acids. The CDR3 sequence: CASKFTDYTEAFF. CDR3 DNA: TGTGCCAGCAAATTTACGGACTACACTGAAGCTTTCTTT. Full variable domain (remainder filled in from reference TRBV2 and TRBJ1-1): EPEVTQTPSHQVTQMGQEVILRCVPISNHLYFYWYRQILGQKVEFLVSFYNNEISEKSEIFDDQFSVERPDGSNFTLKIRSTKLEDSAMYFCASKFTDYTEAFFGQGTRLTVV.

CDR3 protein: CASSSAGNRYEQYV. CDR3 sequence (DNA): TGTGCCAGCAGCTCAGCGGGAAACCGCTACGAGCAGTACGTC. The genes are TRBV7-2 and TRBJ2-7, with 7 bases matching TRBD2. V shed 4 bases, J shed 3 bases, and the junction held 6 bases outside the gene matches. Germline assignment: CDR1 SGHTA and CDR2 FQGNSA. This CDR3 comprises 14 residues.

The CDR3: CASSEGLPTYEQYV. The CDR3 bases are TGTGCCAGCAGTGAAGGGCTTCCGACCTACGAGCAGTACGTC. The gene calls are TRBV6-1 and TRBJ2-7; D remains ambiguous. CDR1 and CDR2 (germline): MNHNS, SASEGT. The CDR3 runs to 14 residues. V was shortened by 1 base and J by 2 bases, with 9 bases between the two germline ends.

This CDR3 reads CASSRLPQRERPGDTQYF. CDR3 in DNA: TGCGCCAGCAGCCGTCTCCCCCAGCGGGAGCGCCCCGGAGATACGCAGTATTTT. The chain joins TRBV4-3 to TRBJ2-3, with 8 bases matching TRBD2. Germline V gene sequence: CDR1 LGHNA, CDR2 YSLEER. The trim removed 4 bases at V and 5 bases at J, leaving 17 bases unmatched. The CDR3 runs to 18 residues.

This chain links TRBV6-4 with TRBJ1-2; 7 bases map to TRBD1. CDR3 length: 13 residues. V was pared by 3 bases and J by 6 bases, with 4 bases of the junction left unmatched. The germline CDR1 and CDR2 sequences are MRHNA and SNTAGT. The CDR3 protein is CASSEPTGNGYTF. The CDR3 DNA is TGTGCCAGCAGTGAACCGACAGGGAATGGCTACACCTTC.

This clonotype has only a few counts. The genes are TRBV6-1 and TRBJ2-7; 9 positions match TRBD2. The CDR3 runs 14 residues. Unmatched junction bases numbered 4, after V lost 4 bases and J lost 3 bases. Germline assignment: CDR1 MNHNS and CDR2 SASEGT. CDR3 coding DNA: TGTGCCAGCAGTGCGACTAGCGGCCTCTACGAGCAGTACGTC. Protein: CASSATSGLYEQYV.

This chain uses TRBV19 with TRBJ1-2, with D possibly matching TRBD1 (6 bases). CDR3 length: 18 amino acids. The V gene's germline CDR1 is LNHDA and CDR2 SQIVND (reference sequence). V was trimmed by 5 bases and J by 5 bases, leaving 27 bases between them. The CDR3 nucleotides are TGTGCCAGTAGTGAGGGGACACCCTTTCAGAGGGGCTGGTATGGCTACACCTTC. It yields the protein CASSEGTPFQRGWYGYTF.

V and J are TRBV9 and TRBJ1-1; TRBD1 matches at 7 bases. The CDR3 covers 13 residues. V shed 5 bases, J shed 0 bases, and the junction held 1 base outside the gene matches. Germline assignment: CDR1 SGDLS and CDR2 YYNGEE. The CDR3 bases are TGTGCCAGCAGGACAGGGCTGAACACTGAAGCTTTCTTT. This gives the protein CASRTGLNTEAFF.

The chain uses TRBV4-1 and TRBJ2-7, with unresolved D. CDR3 length: 20 amino acids. Germline CDR1 is MGHRA and CDR2 is YSYEKL. Between the trimmed V and J ends, which lost 1 base and 7 bases, there was a span of 32 bases. CDR3 protein: CASSQAMYLVGSPHFGEQYF. DNA of the CDR3: TGCGCCAGCAGCCAAGCAATGTATTTAGTCGGCAGCCCTCATTTCGGGGAGCAGTACTTC.

J is TRBJ1-1 and V is TRBV5-4, with 9 positions matching TRBD1. The length of the CDR3 is 16 residues. J gave up 0 bases and V 0 bases, and 3 bases lay outside the gene matches. CDR1 is SGHNT, CDR2 YYREEE, per germline (reference sequence). In DNA, the CDR3 is TGTGCCAGCAGCTTGGGGGACAGGGCCCTGAACACTGAAGCTTTCTTT. Its translation is CASSLGDRALNTEAFF.

J is TRBJ2-1 and V is TRBV2, with TRBD1 matching over 9 bases. CDR3 length equals 16 residues. The germline V gene encodes CDR1 SNHLY and CDR2 FYNNEI. The trim removed 6 bases at V and 4 bases at J, leaving 10 bases unmatched. The CDR3 nucleotides are TGTGCCAGCAGAAGGGAGGGGACAGGGTTGTACAATGAGCAGTTCTTC. It codes for CASRREGTGLYNEQFF.

This chain uses TRBV7-9 with TRBJ2-1, with 7 bases aligning to TRBD1. This CDR3 has 15 amino acids. The V gene end was trimmed by 4 bases and the J gene end by 4 bases; junction bases not matched to a gene: 7. Germline CDR1 SEHNR, CDR2 FQNEAQ (reference sequence). The DNA for the CDR3 is TGTGCCAGCAGCTCGACAGGGAATAGGTACAATGAGCAGTTCTTC. Translation gives CASSSTGNRYNEQFF.

The V gene is TRBV24-1, the J gene TRBJ2-1; tentatively, D is TRBD2 (7 bases). The CDR3 runs 18 residues. The V gene lost 4 bases and the J gene lost 1 base, with 19 bases spanning the gap. Germline CDR1 is KGHDR and CDR2 is SFDVKD. The CDR3 DNA reads TGTGCCACCAGTGACCCCGTGAGGGGGGGCGGATCCTACAATGAGCAGTTCTTC. As protein: CATSDPVRGGGSYNEQFF.

The V call is TRBV7-9, the J call TRBJ2-4; weak D call: TRBD1 (5 bases). With 1 base removed from V and 9 bases from J, the gap between germline ends came to 13 bases. The CDR3 length is 14 residues. Germline V gene sequence: CDR1 SEHNR, CDR2 FQNEAQ (reference sequence). CDR3 sequence reads: CASSLVVQGGIQYF. CDR3 DNA sequence: TGTGCCAGCAGCTTAGTTGTGCAGGGTGGCATTCAGTACTTC. Supplemented by reference TRBV7-9 and TRBJ2-4, the full variable domain reads DTGVSQNPRHKITKRGQNVTFRCDPISEHNRLYWYRQTLGQGPEFLTYFQNEAQLEKSRLLSDRFSAERPKGSFSTLEIQRTEQGDSAMYLCASSLVVQGGIQYFGAGTRLSVL.